The entry that follows covers one T cell receptor beta chain sequence. Each participant gave 8.5 to 10 milliliters of peripheral blood. CDR3 size: 14 residues. Germline lookup yields CDR1 SGHRS and CDR2 YFSETQ. After removal of 4 bases from V and 4 bases from J, the junction contained 6 bases not matched to a gene. Genomic DNA was the PCR template. A primer set of 30 forward and 13 reverse primers amplified the CDR3. TCRdb independently ran MiXCR on the multiplex PCR reads; one entry per CDR3 protein. The data hold fewer than 350,000 distinct CDR3 sequences, with approximately 50% observed a single time. The sample belongs to a study of type 1 and type 2 diabetes patients. The wider study: The cohort mixed type 1 diabetes, type 2 diabetes and nondiabetic donors. The whole study generated approximately 19,000,000 paired-end reads.

The sample consisted of peripheral blood mononuclear cells (PBMCs). The chain combines TRBV5-1 with TRBJ2-3, with 7 bases matching TRBD1. This TCR was recovered from a man younger than 35 with type 2 diabetes. The CDR3 DNA reads as TGCGCCAGCAGCCCGGGGACAGTAGCAGATACGCAGTATTTT. Encoded protein: CASSPGTVADTQYF.